This T cell receptor (beta chain) derives from a study of beta chain features in type 1 diabetes. Study findings and constraints: Insertions were fewer and deletions more numerous at VDJ junctions in type 1 diabetes patients. Type 1 diabetes patients had moderately but significantly shorter TCRB CDR3s in all four CD4+ subsets.

About 120 mL of blood, on average, came from one heparinised draw per donor. This clone has more than one count but fewer than ten. The antigen remains undetermined. With V trimmed by 7 bases and J by 1 base, 6 bases remained unmatched. This CDR3 has 14 amino acids. Germline V gene data show CDR1 as SGHNT and CDR2 as YYREEE (reference sequence). Expressed TCRB transcripts were sequenced because the entire RNA isolate underwent reverse transcription. The average read count of naive, central memory and regulatory T cell samples was about 3.57 million. Repertoires were generated with immunoSEQ multiplex PCR, while TCRdb's copy carries only in-frame clones and drops some. This sample has about 170,000 clones; 7% to 9% occur once, and the top ten carry around 0.5%.

Sequences were obtained from central memory CD4+ T cells from blood. J is TRBJ1-1 and V is TRBV5-4, with 8 bases lining up with TRBD1. The receptor was isolated from a man between 18 and 35 years old with type 1 diabetes. The CDR3 region is CASGNRGGNTEAFF. CDR3 bases: TGTGCCAGCGGTAACAGGGGGGGGAACACTGAAGCTTTCTTT.